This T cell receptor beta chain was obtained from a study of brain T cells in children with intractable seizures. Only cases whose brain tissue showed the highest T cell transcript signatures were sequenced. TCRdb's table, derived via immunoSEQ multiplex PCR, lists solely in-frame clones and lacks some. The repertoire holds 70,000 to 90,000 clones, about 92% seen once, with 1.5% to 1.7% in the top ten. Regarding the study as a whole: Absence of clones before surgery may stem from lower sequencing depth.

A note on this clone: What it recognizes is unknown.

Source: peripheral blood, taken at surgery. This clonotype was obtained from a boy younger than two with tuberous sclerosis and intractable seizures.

The CDR3 spells CASSLNGRGNYGYTF. The CDR3 nucleotides read TGTGCCAGCAGCTTAAACGGCAGGGGGAACTATGGCTACACCTTC. The chain couples TRBV7-9 to TRBJ1-2, with 7 nucleotides matching TRBD1. There are 15 residues in the CDR3. CDR1 SEHNR and CDR2 FQNEAQ come from the germline V gene (reference sequence). With 2 bases clipped from V and 2 bases from J, the junction kept 5 bases outside the gene matches.